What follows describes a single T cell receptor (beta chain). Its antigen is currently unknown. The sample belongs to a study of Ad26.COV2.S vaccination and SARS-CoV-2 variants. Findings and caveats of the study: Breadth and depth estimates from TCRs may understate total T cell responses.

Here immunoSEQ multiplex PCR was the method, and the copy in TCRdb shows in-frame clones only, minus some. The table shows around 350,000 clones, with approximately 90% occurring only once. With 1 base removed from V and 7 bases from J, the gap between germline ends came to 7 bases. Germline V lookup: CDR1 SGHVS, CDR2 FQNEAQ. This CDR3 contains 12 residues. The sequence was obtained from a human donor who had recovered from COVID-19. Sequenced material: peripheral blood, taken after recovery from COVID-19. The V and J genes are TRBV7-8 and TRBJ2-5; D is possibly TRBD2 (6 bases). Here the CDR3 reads CASSLGSGTQYF. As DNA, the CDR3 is TGTGCCAGCAGCTTAGGTAGCGGGACCCAGTACTTC.